The table lists the clone carrying this T cell receptor beta chain with a count of one. Antigen specificity is unknown. The data stem from a study of glioma-infiltrating T cells after dendritic cell vaccination. About the research overall: Patients had newly diagnosed or recurrent glioblastoma and received dendritic cell vaccines. Treatment, given 2003 to 2012, was autologous tumor lysate-pulsed dendritic cell vaccination.

Whole-study findings and limits: Higher TCR clonality did not directly relate to longer survival.

Time point here: after dendritic cell vaccination, including at tumor progression/relapse. Germline loops: CDR1 ENHRY, CDR2 SYGVKD. The CDR3 consists of 14 residues. The V and J ends lost 10 bases and 4 bases, in that order; junction bases with no gene match: 9. Using immunoSEQ multiplex PCR, the repertoire was profiled, and TCRdb retains in-frame clones only, with some absent. This sample has under 75,000 clones; under 90% occur once, and the top ten carry roughly 8.5%. The clonotype comes from a human donor with glioblastoma. The material was blood, obtained after dendritic cell vaccination. The chain couples TRBV10-3 to TRBJ1-5, with 8 bases that match TRBD1. CDR3 nucleotides: TGTGCCACAACCGCAGGGGGCGCGAATCAGCCCCAGCATTTT. Amino acid sequence: CATTAGGANQPQHF.